This entry is about one T cell receptor (beta chain). Its antigen is not identified. Every CD8+ T cell subset underwent triplicate sorting at roughly 320,000 cells apiece. The length of the CDR3 is 13 residues. Germline CDR1 is MGHRA and CDR2 is YSYEKL. All TRB cDNA libraries came from 5' RACE performed with UMI labels. TCRdb derives one entry per CDR3 protein from the 5' RACE reads, leaving out DNA. This table lists some 85,000 distinct CDR3 sequences. The record originates from a study of CXCR3-negative and CXCR3-positive naive CD8 T cells. On the study more broadly: Libraries each contributed about 1.5 +/- 0.3 million TRB reads, for around 140 million in total. Study conclusions and caveats: Hydrophobicity was higher for TRB CDR3s found in CXCR3-positive naive cells than in CXCR3-negative naive cells. Whereas memory cells differed, naive CXCR3-negative and CXCR3-positive cells shared similar TRBV-TRBJ usage.

The rearrangement uses TRBV4-1 and TRBJ2-1. The TCR comes from a human donor in good health. Some clones in this sample may be carry-over from other donors' samples. Sequenced input: naive CXCR3+ CD8+ T cells from blood. The subset was: CD45RO-CCR7+CD27+CD95- naive CD8+ T cells expressing CXCR3 (TNR3+). The chain's CDR3 is CASSISERNEQFF.